This note documents a single T cell receptor beta chain sequence. Antigen: not known. The CDR3 loop spans 16 amino acids. Losses at the gene ends were 4 bases for V and 4 bases for J; bases not matched to a gene: 12. From germline, CDR1 is SGDLS and CDR2 YYNGEE. The data derive from a study of CD8+CD57+ T cells in acquired aplastic anemia. Overall study context: Sorted cells (CD4+ and CD8+) yielded DNA amounts that averaged roughly 3.5 ug.

Study results and limitations: Patient and control CD8+ Simpson's diversity was not significantly different. The number of CD8+ CDR3 sequences shared by patients and controls was around 30.

Patients who underwent sequencing had shown CD8+CD57+ cell expansion by flow cytometry. Genomic DNA acted as the template from which TCR beta VDJ combination and CDR3 sequence profiling were carried out. Each CDR3 protein gets one entry after TCRdb re-called the reads with MiXCR. The table has around 160,000 distinct CDR3 sequences, around 48% seen once. Sample: sorted CD4+, CD8+, or CD8+CD57+ T cells (not recorded which) from PBMCs. This clonotype originated in a human donor with aplastic anemia. This chain links TRBV9 with TRBJ2-7, with 9 bases matching TRBD1. The CDR3 loop reads CASSPRPGTGRYEQYF. In nucleotides, the CDR3 is TGTGCCAGCAGCCCTCGTCCCGGGACAGGGAGGTACGAGCAGTACTTC.